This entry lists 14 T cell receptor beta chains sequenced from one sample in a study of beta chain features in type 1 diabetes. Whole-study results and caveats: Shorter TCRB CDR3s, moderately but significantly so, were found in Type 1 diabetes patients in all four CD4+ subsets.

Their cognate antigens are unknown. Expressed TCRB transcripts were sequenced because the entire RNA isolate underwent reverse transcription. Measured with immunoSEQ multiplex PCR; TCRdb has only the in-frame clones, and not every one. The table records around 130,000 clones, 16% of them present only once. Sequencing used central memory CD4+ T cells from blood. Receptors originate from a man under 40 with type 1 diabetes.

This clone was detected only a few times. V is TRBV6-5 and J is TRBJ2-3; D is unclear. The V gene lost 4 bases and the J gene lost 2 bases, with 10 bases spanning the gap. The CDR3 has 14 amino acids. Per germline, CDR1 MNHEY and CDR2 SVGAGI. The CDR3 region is CASSSRTSTDTQYF. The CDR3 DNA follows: TGTGCCAGCAGTTCCAGGACCTCCACAGATACGCAGTATTTT.

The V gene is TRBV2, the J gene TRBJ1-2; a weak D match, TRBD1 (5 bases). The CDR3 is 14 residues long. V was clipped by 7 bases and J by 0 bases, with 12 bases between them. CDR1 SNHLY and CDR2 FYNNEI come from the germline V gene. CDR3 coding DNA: TGTGCCAGCATTAGGTCAGGGTCTAACTATGGCTACACCTTC. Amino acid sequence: CASIRSGSNYGYTF.

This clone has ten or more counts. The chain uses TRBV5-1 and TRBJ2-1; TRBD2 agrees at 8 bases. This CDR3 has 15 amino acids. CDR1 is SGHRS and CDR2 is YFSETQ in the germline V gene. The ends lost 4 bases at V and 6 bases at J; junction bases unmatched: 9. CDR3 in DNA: TGCGCCAGCAGCCCACCGGGACTAGAGACCAATGAGCAGTTCTTC. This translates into CASSPPGLETNEQFF.

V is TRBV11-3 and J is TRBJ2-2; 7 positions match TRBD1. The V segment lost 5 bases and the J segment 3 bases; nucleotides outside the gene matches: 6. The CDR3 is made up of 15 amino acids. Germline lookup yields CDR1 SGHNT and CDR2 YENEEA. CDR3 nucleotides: TGTGCCAGCAGCCTGGGACAGTCGGACACCGGGGAGCTGTTTTTT. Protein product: CASSLGQSDTGELFF.

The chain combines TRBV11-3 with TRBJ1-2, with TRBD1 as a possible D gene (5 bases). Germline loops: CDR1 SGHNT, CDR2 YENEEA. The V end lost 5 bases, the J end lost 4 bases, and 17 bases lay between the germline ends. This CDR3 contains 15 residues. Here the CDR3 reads CASSPSELGGYGYTF. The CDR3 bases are TGTGCCAGCAGCCCCAGCGAGCTCGGGGGCTATGGCTACACCTTC.

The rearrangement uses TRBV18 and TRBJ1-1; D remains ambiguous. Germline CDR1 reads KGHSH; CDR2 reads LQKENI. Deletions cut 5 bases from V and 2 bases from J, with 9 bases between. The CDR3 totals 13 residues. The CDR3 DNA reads TGTGCCAGCTCAGCCGGCAGAAACACTGAAGCTTTCTTT. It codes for CASSAGRNTEAFF. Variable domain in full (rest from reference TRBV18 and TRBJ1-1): NAGVMQNPRHLVRRRGQEARLRCSPMKGHSHVYWYRQLPEEGLKFMVYLQKENIIDESGMPKERFSAEFPKEGPSILRIQQVVRGDSAAYFCASSAGRNTEAFFGQGTRLTVV.

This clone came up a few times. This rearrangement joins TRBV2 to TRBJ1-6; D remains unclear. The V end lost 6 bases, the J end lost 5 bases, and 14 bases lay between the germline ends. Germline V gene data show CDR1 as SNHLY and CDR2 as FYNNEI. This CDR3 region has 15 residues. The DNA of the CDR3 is TGTGCCAGCAGGCAGGAATCCCCGGATAATTCACCCCTCCACTTT. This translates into CASRQESPDNSPLHF.

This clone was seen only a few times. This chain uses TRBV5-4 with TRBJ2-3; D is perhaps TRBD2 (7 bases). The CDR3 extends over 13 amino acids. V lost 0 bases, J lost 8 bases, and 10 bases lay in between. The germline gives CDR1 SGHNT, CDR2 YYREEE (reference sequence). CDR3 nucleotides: TGTGCCAGCAGCTTGGTTGGGGGGGCTACGCAGTATTTT. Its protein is CASSLVGGATQYF.

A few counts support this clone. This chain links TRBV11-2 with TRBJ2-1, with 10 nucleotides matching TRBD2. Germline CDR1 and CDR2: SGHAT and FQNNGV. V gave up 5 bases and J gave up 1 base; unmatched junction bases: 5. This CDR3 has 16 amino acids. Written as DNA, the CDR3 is TGTGCCAGCAGCGTACATAGCGGGGGGTCCTACAATGAGCAGTTCTTC. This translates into CASSVHSGGSYNEQFF.

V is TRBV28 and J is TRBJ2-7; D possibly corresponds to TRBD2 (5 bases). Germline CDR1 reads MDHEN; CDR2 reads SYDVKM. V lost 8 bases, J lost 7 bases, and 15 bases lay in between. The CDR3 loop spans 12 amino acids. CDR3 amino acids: CASRLGLGEQYF. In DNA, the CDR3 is TGTGCCAGCCGCCTAGGACTTGGGGAGCAGTACTTC.

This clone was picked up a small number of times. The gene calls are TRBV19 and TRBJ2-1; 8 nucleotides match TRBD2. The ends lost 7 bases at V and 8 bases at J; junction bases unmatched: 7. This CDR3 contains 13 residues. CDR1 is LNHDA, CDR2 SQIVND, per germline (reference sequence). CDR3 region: CASKIAGTHEQFF. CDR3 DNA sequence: TGTGCCAGTAAAATAGCGGGGACGCATGAGCAGTTCTTC.

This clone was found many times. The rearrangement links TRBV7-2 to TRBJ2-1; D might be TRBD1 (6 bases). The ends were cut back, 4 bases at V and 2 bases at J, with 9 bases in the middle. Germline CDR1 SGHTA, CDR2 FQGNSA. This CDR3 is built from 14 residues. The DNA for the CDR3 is TGTGCCAGCAGCTGGGACACGGCCTACAATGAGCAGTTCTTC. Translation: CASSWDTAYNEQFF.

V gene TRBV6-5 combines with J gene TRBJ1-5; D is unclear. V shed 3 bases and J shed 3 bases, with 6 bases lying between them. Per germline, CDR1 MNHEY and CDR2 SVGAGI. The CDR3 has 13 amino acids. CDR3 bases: TGTGCCAGCAGTTATGGCATCAATCAGCCCCAGCATTTT. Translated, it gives CASSYGINQPQHF.

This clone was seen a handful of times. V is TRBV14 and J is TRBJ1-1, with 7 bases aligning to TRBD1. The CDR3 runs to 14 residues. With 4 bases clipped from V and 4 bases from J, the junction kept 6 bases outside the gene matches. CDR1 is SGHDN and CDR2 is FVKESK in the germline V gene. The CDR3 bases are TGTGCCAGCAGCCCGGTACAGGGGATCACTGAAGCTTTCTTT. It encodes CASSPVQGITEAFF.